This T cell receptor (beta chain) was sequenced during a study of shared clonotypes between healthy human individuals. V gave up 1 base and J gave up 6 bases, with 15 bases separating them. In germline, CDR1 is SGHTA, CDR2 FQGNSA. The CDR3 covers 16 residues. The authors split each subset's genomic DNA evenly across several immunoSEQ plates. Authors' processing steps: From ImmunoSEQ came sequences covering only the junction and carrying no quality scores, so filtering differed. Sequencing used immunoSEQ multiplex PCR; TCRdb keeps in-frame clones, though not all of them. The V and J calls and clone size were taken over from that table, and D and trimming were inferred from the DNA. The top ten clones hold around 0.35% of a sample with a few million clones, about nine tenths of them seen once.

The sequence was obtained from a man aged 18 to 29 in good health. Some clones in this sample may be carry-over from other donors' samples. The chain recombines TRBV7-2 with TRBJ2-2, with D possibly matching TRBD2 (5 bases). The sequenced sample consisted of naive CD4+ T cells from PBMCs. As to subset: CD45RA+ positively selected. CDR3 DNA sequence: TGTGCCAGCAGCTTAGGGTCCGGGGTTAGGGCCGGGGAGCTGTTTTTT. Translating it yields CASSLGSGVRAGELFF.